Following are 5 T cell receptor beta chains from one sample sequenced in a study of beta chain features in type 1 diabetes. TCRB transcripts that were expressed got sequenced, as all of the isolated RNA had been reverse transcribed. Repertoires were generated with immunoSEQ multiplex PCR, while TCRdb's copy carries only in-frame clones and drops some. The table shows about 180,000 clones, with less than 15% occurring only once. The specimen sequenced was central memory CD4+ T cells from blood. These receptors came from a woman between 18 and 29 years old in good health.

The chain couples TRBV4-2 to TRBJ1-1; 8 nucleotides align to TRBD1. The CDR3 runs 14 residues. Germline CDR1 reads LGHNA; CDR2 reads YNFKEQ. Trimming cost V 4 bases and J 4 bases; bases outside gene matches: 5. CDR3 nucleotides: TGTGCCAGCAGCCCAGGACAGGGCCGCACTGAAGCTTTCTTT. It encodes CASSPGQGRTEAFF.

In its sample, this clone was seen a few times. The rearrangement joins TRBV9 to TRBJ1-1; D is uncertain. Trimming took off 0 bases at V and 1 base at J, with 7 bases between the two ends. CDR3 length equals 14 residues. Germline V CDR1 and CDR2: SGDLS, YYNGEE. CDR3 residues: CASSVGSRNTEAFF. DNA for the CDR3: TGTGCCAGCAGCGTAGGGTCGAGGAACACTGAAGCTTTCTTT.

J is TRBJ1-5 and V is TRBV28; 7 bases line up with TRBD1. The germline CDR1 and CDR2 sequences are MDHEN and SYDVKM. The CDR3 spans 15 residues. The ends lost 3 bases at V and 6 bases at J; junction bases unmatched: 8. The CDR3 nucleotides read TGTGCCAGCAGTTTGGTGCAGGGGGGCGGTCAGCCCCAGCATTTT. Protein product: CASSLVQGGGQPQHF.

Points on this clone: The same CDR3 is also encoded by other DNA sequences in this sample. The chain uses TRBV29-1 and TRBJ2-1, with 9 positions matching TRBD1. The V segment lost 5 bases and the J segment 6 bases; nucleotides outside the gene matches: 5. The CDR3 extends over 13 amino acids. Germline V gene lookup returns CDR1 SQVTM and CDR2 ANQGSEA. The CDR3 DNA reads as TGCAGCGTTCCGGGACAGGGTCCCAATGAGCAGTTCTTC. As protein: CSVPGQGPNEQFF.

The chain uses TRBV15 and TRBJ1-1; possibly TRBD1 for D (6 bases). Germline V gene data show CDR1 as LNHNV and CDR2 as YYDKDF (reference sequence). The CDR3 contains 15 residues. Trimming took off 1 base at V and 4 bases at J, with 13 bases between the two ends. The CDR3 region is CATSRVGALGTEAFF. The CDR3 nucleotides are TGTGCCACCAGCAGAGTGGGGGCCCTGGGCACTGAAGCTTTCTTT.